This T cell receptor (beta chain) was documented in a study of T cell changes during pregnancy in multiple sclerosis. The protocol was immunoSEQ multiplex PCR, while the TCRdb copy is restricted to in-frame clones and leaves out a portion. In the table there are about 66,000 clones, about 91% of which are singletons. This clone has a single count. This CDR3 is 14 amino acids long. Trimming at V came to 5 bases and at J to 7 bases, leaving 11 bases not matched to a gene. CDR1 and CDR2 (germline): SGHNT, YYREEE (reference sequence). This material consisted of CD8+ T cells from peripheral blood mononuclear cells, taken before pregnancy. V and J are TRBV5-4 and TRBJ1-1, with 7 bases matching TRBD1. This TCR was sampled from a female donor with multiple sclerosis, enrolled in a pregnancy study. DNA for the CDR3: TGTGCCAGCAGGGACGGACAGGAGGTTGATGAAGCTTTCTTT. Amino acid sequence: CASRDGQEVDEAFF. Based on the CDR3 plus reference TRBV5-4 and TRBJ1-1, the full variable domain is ETGVTQSPTHLIKTRGQQVTLRCSSQSGHNTVSWYQQALGQGPQFIFQYYREEENGRGNFPPRFSGLQFPNYSSELNVNALELDDSALYLCASRDGQEVDEAFFGQGTRLTVV.